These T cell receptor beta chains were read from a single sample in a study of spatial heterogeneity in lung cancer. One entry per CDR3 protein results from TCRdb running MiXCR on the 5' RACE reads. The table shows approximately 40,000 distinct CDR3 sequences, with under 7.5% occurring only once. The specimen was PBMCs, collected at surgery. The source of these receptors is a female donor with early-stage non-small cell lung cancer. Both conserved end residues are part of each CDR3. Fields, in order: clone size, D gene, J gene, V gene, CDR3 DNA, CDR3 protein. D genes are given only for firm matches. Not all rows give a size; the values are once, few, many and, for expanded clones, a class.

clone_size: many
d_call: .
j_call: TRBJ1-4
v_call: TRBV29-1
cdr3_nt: TGCAGCGTTTCCGGGGCCGAGAATGAAAAACTGTTTTTT
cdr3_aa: CSVSGAENEKLFF

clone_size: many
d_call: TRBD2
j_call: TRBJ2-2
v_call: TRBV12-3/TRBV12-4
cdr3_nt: TGTGCCAGCTCTAAGCGGGGGGCGGGGATCGGGGAGCTGTTTTTT
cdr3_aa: CASSKRGAGIGELFF

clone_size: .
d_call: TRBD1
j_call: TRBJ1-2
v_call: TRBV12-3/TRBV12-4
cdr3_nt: TGTGCCAGCAGCCCCACGGGACAGGGGCTAGGAATGCCCTATGGCTACACCTTC
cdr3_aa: CASSPTGQGLGMPYGYTF

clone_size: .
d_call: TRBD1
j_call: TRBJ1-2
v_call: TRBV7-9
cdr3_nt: TGTGCCAGCAGCCCGGGACAGAGTAACTATGGCTACACCTTC
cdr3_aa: CASSPGQSNYGYTF

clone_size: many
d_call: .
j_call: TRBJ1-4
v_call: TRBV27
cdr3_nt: TGTGCCAGCAGTTTACGGCAGTTAAATGAAAAACTGTTTTTT
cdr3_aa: CASSLRQLNEKLFF

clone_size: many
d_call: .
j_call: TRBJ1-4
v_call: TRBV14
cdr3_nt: TGTGCCAGCAACGGGCAGCCTAATGAAAAACTGTTTTTT
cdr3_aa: CASNGQPNEKLFF

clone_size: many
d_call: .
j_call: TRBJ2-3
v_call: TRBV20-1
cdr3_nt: TGCAGTGCTAGAGTCCCGGACCCAGATACGCAGTATTTT
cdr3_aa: CSARVPDPDTQYF

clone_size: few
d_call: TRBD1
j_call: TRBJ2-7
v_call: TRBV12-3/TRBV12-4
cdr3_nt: TGTGCCAGCAGTCCCCGACAGGGATCCTACGAGCAGTACTTC
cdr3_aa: CASSPRQGSYEQYF

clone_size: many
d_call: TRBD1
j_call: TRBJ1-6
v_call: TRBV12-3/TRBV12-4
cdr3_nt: TGTGCCAGCGGGACAGGGGTGGATTCACCCCTCCACTTT
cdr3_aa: CASGTGVDSPLHF

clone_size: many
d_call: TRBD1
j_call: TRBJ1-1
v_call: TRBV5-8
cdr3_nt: TGTGCCAGCAGCTTGGGGACAGGAGGCACTGAAGCTTTCTTT
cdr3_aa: CASSLGTGGTEAFF

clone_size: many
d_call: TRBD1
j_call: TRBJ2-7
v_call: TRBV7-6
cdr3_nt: TGTGCCAGCAGCTTAGTATCTAAGGGGACAGGGGTCTACGAGCAGTACTTC
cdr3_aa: CASSLVSKGTGVYEQYF

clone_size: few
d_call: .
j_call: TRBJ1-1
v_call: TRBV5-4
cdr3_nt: TGTGCCAGCAGCTTGGACAGGGAACACACTGAAGCTTTCTTT
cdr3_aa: CASSLDREHTEAFF

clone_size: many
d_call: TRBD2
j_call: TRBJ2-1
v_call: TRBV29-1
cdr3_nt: TGCAGCGTTGAAGTCGGGGGGGCGGCCTACAATGAGCAGTTCTTC
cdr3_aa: CSVEVGGAAYNEQFF

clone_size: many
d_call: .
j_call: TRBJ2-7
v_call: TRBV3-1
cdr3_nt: TGTGCCAGCAGCCGACCACGACAGGCGGTGCAGTACTTC
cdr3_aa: CASSRPRQAVQYF

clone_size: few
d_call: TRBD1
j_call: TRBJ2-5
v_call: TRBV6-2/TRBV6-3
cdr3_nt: TGTGCCAGCAGTTCTTGGGGACAGCCATCCCAAGAGACCCAGTACTTC
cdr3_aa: CASSSWGQPSQETQYF

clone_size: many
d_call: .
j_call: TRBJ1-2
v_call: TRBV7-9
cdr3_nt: TGTGCCAGCAGCTTTACTAGATCCGGGGGGGCCGACTTCTACACCTTC
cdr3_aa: CASSFTRSGGADFYTF

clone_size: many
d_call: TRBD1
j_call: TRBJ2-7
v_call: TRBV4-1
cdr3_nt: TGCGCCAGCAGCCAAGATGTGGGACAGGGGGCCATCGCGCAGTACTTC
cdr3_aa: CASSQDVGQGAIAQYF

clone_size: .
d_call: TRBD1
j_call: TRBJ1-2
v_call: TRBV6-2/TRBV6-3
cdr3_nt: TGTGCCAGCAGTTATGGCCGGGACAGGGCCTATGGCTACACCTTC
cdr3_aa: CASSYGRDRAYGYTF

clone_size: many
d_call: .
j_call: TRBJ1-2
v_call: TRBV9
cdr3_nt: TGTGCCAGCAGCGTAACTGGACAGAACTATGGCTACACCTTC
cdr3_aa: CASSVTGQNYGYTF

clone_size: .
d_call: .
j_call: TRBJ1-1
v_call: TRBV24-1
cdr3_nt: TGTGCCACCAGCCCAGCGGGGTCGGTCACTGAAGCTTTCTTT
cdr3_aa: CATSPAGSVTEAFF

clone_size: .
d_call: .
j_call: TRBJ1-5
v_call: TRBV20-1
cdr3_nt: TGCAGTGCCCTGATAAGCAATCAGCCCCAGCATTTT
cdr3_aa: CSALISNQPQHF

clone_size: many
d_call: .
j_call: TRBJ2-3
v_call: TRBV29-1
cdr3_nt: TGCAGCGTTGTGTTGGTTATGGATACGCAGTATTTT
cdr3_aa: CSVVLVMDTQYF

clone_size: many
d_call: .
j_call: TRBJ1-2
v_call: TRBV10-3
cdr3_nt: TGTGCCATCAGTAGCAGTGGGCAGCACACCTTC
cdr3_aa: CAISSSGQHTF

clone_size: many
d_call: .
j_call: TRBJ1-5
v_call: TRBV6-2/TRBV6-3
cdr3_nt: TGTGCCAGCAGTTACGGACCCTTTCCCCTTAGCAATCAGCCCCAGCATTTT
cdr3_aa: CASSYGPFPLSNQPQHF

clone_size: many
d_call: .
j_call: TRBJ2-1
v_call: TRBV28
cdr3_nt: TGTGCCAGCAGTCAACTGATACCGGGGGTAAAACAAGGGAGGAATGAGCAGTTCTTC
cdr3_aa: CASSQLIPGVKQGRNEQFF

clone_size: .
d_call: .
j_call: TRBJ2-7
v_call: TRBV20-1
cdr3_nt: TGCAGTGCTAGAGAACCCCGCAGCCACGAGCAGTACTTC
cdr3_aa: CSAREPRSHEQYF

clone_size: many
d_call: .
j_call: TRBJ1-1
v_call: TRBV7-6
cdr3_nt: TGTGCCAGCAGCCCCCGTGGTGGCGGACGAGCTTTCTTT
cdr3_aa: CASSPRGGGRAFF

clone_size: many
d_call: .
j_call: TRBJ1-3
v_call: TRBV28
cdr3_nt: TGTGCCAGCAGTTTCGTCCCGGGACAACGCCGGCCGGGCTCTGGAAACACCATATATTTT
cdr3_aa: CASSFVPGQRRPGSGNTIYF

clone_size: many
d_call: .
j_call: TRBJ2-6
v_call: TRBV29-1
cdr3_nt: TGCAGCGTTCGGAGCTCTGGGGCCAACGTCCTGACTTTC
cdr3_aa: CSVRSSGANVLTF

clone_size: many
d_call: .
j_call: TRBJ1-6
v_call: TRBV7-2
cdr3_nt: TGTGCCAGCAGCTTAGTTGGGGGGAGCTCACCCCTCCACTTT
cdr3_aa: CASSLVGGSSPLHF

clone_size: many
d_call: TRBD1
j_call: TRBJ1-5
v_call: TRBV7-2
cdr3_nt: TGTGCCAGCAGCTTAGGTACAGGGGGGAATCAGCCCCAGCATTTT
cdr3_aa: CASSLGTGGNQPQHF

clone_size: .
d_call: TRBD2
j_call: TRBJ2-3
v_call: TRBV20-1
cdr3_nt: TGCAGTGCTCCGGGACTAGGAGTAGATACGCAGTATTTT
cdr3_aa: CSAPGLGVDTQYF

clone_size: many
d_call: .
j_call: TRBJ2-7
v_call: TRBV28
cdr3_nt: TGTGCCAGCAGTACCCCGGGACAACACGAGCAGTACTTC
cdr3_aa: CASSTPGQHEQYF

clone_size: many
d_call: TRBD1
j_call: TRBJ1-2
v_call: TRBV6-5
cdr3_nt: TGTGCCAGCGGGACAGAGTTCGTGGGCTACACCTTC
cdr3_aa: CASGTEFVGYTF

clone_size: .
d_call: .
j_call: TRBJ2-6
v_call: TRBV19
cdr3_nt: TGTGCCAGTAGTATAGAAACAGGGTCTGGGGCCAACGTCCTGACTTTC
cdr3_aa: CASSIETGSGANVLTF

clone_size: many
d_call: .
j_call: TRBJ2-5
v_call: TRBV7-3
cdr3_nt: TGTGCCAGCAGCTTACACAGGACGGGCCAAGAGACCCAGTACTTC
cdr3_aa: CASSLHRTGQETQYF

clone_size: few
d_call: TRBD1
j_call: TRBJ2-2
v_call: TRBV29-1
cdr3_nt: TGCAGCGTTCGGGACAGGGGGAACACCGGGGAGCTGTTTTTT
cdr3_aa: CSVRDRGNTGELFF

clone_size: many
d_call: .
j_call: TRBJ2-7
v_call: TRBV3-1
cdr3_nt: TGTGCCAGCAGCCACCGTCCAGGGGTCAACGAGCAGTACTTC
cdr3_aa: CASSHRPGVNEQYF

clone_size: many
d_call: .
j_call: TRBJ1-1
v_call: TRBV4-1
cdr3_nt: TGCGCCAGCAGCCAAGATCAGGGCGTTCTTAAAGCTTTCTTT
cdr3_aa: CASSQDQGVLKAFF

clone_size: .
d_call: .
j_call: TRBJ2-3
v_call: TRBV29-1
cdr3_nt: TGCAGCGTTGAGGTAGACCCCACAGATACGCAGTATTTT
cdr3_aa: CSVEVDPTDTQYF

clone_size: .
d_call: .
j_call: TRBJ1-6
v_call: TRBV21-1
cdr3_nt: TGTGCCAGCAGCGCAGGGACAGGGGAGGATTCACCCCTCCACTTT
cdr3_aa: CASSAGTGEDSPLHF

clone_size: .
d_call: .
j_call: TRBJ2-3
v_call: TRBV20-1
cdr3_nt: TGCAGTGCTGGGGATCTCCGCGGGGACACAGATACGCAGTATTTT
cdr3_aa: CSAGDLRGDTDTQYF

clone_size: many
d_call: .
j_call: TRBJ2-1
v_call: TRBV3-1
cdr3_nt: TGTGCCAGCAGGATGCGGCCTTCCTACAATGAGCAGTTCTTC
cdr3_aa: CASRMRPSYNEQFF

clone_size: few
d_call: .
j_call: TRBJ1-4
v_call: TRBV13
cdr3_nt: TGTGCCAGCAGGGGGCTCGGTGAAAAACTGTTTTTT
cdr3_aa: CASRGLGEKLFF

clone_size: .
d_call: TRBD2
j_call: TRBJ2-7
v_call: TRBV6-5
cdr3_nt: TGTGCCAGCACCCCCTTTAGCGGGGGTAACTACGAGCAGTACTTC
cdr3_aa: CASTPFSGGNYEQYF

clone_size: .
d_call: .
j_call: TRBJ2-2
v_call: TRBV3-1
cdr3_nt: TGTGCCAGTCAAGCCGGGACTTGGAACACCGGGGAGCCGTTTTTT
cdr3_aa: CASQAGTWNTGEPFF

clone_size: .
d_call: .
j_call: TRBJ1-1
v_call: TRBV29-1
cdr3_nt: TGCAGCGTTGTAAGGGGGTACCTTATGAACACTGAAGCTTTCTTT
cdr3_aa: CSVVRGYLMNTEAFF

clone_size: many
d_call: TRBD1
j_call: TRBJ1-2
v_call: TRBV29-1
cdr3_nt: TGCAGCGTTTTTGACAGGGGTCCTGGCTACACCTTC
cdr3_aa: CSVFDRGPGYTF

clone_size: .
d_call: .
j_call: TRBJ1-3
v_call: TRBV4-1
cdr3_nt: TGCGCCAGCTCCACGAGGGATGGAAACACCATATATTTT
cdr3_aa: CASSTRDGNTIYF

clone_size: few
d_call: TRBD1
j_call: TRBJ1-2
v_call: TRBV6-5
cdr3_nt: TGTGCCAGCACCCTGAGACAGGGGATCTATGGCTACACCTTC
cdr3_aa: CASTLRQGIYGYTF

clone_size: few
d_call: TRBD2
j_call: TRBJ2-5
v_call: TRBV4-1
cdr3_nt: TGCGCCAGCAGCCAAGGCCCCAACTTAGCGGGGCCCTCAGAGACCCAGTACTTC
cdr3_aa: CASSQGPNLAGPSETQYF

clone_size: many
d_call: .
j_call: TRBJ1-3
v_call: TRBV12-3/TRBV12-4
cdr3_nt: TGTGCCAGCAGTTTGATCCCTGGAAACACCATATATTTT
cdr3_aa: CASSLIPGNTIYF

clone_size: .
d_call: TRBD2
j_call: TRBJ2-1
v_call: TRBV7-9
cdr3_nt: TGTGTCAGCAGCCCGGGACTAGCGGATTTTAATGAGCAGTTCTTC
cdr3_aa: CVSSPGLADFNEQFF

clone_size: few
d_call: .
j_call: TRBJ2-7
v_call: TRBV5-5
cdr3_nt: TGTGCCAGCAGCTTGCAACCGCATAGCTCCTACGAGCAGTACTTC
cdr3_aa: CASSLQPHSSYEQYF